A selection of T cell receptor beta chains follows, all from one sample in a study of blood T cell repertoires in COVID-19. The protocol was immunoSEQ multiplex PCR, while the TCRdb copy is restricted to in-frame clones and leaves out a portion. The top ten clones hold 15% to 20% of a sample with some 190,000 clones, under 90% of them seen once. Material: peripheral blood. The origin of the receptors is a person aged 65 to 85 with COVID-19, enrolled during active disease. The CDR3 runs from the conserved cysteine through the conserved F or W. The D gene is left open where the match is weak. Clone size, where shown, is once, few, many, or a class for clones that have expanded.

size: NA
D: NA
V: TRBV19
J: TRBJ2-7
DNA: TGTGCCAGTAGTATAGAATCGAGAACGTTGTACTTC
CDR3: CASSIESRTLYF

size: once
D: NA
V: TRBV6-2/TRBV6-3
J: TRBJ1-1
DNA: TGTGCCAGCAGCCAATCGGACGGGATCGGCACTGAAGCTTTCTTT
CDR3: CASSQSDGIGTEAFF

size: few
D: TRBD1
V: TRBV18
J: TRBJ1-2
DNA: TGTGCCAGCTCTGAGGGGGCGAGCTATGGCTACACCTTC
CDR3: CASSEGASYGYTF

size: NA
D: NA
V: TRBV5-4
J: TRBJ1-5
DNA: TGTGCCAGCAGCGCGGGGGGGACAAATAGCAATCAGCCCCAGCATTTT
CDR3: CASSAGGTNSNQPQHF

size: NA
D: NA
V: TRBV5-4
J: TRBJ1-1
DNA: TGTGCCAGCAGCTTCGGGGGGCTAGGCACTGAAGCTTTCTTT
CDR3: CASSFGGLGTEAFF

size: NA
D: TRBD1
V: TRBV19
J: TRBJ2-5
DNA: TGTGCCAGTAGTTCGGGACAGTTGTACCAAGAGACCCAGTACTTC
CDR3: CASSSGQLYQETQYF

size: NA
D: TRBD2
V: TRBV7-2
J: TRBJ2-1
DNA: TGTGCCAGCAGCAAACTAGCGGGAGTAAACAATGAGCAGTTCTTC
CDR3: CASSKLAGVNNEQFF

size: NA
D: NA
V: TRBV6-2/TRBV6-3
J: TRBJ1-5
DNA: TGTGCCAGCAGTTACCCCGGCGCAGGGGATCAGCCCCAGCATTTT
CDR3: CASSYPGAGDQPQHF

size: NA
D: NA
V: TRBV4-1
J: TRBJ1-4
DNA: TGCGCCAGCAGCCAACCGTACGGGGATACCGCAACTAATGAAAAACTGTTTTTT
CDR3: CASSQPYGDTATNEKLFF

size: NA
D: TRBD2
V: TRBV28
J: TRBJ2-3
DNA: TGTGCCAGCAGTCTCCTTAGCGGGAGGGCAGGAGATACGCAGTATTTT
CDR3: CASSLLSGRAGDTQYF

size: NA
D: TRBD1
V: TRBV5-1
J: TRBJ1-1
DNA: TGCGCCAGCAGCTTGGTAGGGACAGGGAACACTGAAGCTTTCTTT
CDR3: CASSLVGTGNTEAFF

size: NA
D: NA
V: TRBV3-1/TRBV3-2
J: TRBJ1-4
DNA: TGTGCCAGCAGTGCGGCGGATAATGAAAAACTGTTTTTT
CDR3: CASSAADNEKLFF

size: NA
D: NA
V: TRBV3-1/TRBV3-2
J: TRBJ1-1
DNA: TGTGCCAGCAGCCAAGGTCCCGGTCAAACCTGGGAAGCTTTCTTT
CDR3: CASSQGPGQTWEAFF

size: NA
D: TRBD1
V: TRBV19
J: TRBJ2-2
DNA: TGTGCCAGTAGTGACCGGGGGACAGGAGTTGGAGGCGGGGAGCTGTTTTTT
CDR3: CASSDRGTGVGGGELFF

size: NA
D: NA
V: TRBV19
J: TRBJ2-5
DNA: TGTGCCAGTAGTATTCCAGGGGTTGGAAATCAAGAGACCCAGTACTTC
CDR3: CASSIPGVGNQETQYF

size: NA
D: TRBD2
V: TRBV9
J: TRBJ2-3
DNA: TGTGCCAGCAGCGCTACTGCGGGGAGGGGCGCAGATACGCAGTATTTT
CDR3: CASSATAGRGADTQYF

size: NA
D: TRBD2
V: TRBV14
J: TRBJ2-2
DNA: TGTGCCAGCAGCCAAGCTAGCGGGACGGGCGGGGAGCTGTTTTTT
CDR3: CASSQASGTGGELFF

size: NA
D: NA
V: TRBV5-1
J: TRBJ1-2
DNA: TGCGCCAGCAGCTCTTCAGGGTTTAGATATGGCTACACCTTC
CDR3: CASSSSGFRYGYTF

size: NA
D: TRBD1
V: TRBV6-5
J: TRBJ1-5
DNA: TGTGCCAGCAGGGAGACAGGGCGGAATCAGCCCCAGCATTTT
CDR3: CASRETGRNQPQHF

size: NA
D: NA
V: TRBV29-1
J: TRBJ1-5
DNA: TGCAGCGTTGGGGGGCAGGCCAGCAATCAGCCCCAGCATTTT
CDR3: CSVGGQASNQPQHF

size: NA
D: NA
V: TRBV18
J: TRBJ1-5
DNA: TGTGCCAGCTCACTAGGGCGGGCAGGCCAGCCCCAGCATTTT
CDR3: CASSLGRAGQPQHF

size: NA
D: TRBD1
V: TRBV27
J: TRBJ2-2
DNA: TGTGCCAGCCGCCAGGGGGCTGTCACCGGGGAGCTGTTTTTT
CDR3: CASRQGAVTGELFF

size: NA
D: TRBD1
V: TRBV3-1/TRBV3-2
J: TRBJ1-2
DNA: TGTGCCAGCAGCCTCTGGACAGGCCGAGAGGGTGGCTACACCTTC
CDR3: CASSLWTGREGGYTF

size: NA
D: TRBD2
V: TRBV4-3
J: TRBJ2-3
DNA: TGCGCCAGCAGCCCGGGACTAGCGGGAGGGACCGGGCCTGTTTTT
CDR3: CASSPGLAGGTGPVF

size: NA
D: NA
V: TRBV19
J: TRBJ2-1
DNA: TGTGCCAGTAGTCCGCGGCGGACAAACTACAATGAGCAGTTCTTC
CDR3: CASSPRRTNYNEQFF

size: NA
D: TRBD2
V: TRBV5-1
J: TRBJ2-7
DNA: TGCGCCAGCAGCTTGGTAGGGCTAGCGGCCTACGAGCAGTACTTC
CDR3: CASSLVGLAAYEQYF

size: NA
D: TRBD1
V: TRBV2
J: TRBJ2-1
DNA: TGTGCCAGCAACTCTCAGGGGGCAACCAATGAGCAGTTCTTC
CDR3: CASNSQGATNEQFF

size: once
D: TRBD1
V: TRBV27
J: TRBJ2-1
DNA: TGTGCCAGCAGTTTACCGGGACAGGGAGGGAGCTCTTACAATGAGCAGTTCTTC
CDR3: CASSLPGQGGSSYNEQFF

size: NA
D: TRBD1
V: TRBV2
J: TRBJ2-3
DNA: TGTGCCAGCAGGAGGAGACAGGGTTCAGATACGCAGTATTTT
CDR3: CASRRRQGSDTQYF

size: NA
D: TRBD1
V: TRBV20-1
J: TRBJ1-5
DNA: TGCAGTGCTAGTTCTGGGTTCGGACAGGGGGCGTTCAATCAGCCCCAGCATTTT
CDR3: CSASSGFGQGAFNQPQHF

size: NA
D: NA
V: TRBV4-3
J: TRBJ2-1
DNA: TGCGCCAGCAGCCAAGTGGACAGTCCCGGTGAGCAGTTCTTC
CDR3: CASSQVDSPGEQFF

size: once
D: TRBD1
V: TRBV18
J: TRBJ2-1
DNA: TGTGCCGGTTCCGGACAGGGAGCCTACAATGAGCAGTTCTTC
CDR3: CAGSGQGAYNEQFF

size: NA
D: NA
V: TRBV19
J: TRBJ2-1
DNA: TGTGCCAGTAGTATGGCGGGACCAGCGACGGGTTACAATGAGCAGTTCTTC
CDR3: CASSMAGPATGYNEQFF